This T cell receptor beta chain was captured by sequencing in a study of identical twins. V shed 5 bases and J shed 4 bases, with 8 bases lying between them. The germline V gene encodes CDR1 SGHRS and CDR2 YFSETQ. The CDR3 is 12 amino acids. TCRdb analysed the 5' RACE reads with MiXCR anew, one entry per CDR3 protein. The sample shows 400,000 to 600,000 distinct CDR3 sequences, 20% to 25% of them seen only once. This sample was shared with a second study, whose subject was yellow fever vaccine responses in identical twins.

Material for sequencing was CD4+ T cells sorted from blood. This sequence originates from a woman under 30 in good health. The chain links TRBV5-1 to TRBJ2-3; TRBD1 is a possible D gene (6 bases). In DNA, the CDR3 is TGCGCCAGCAGGCAGGGGTCAGATACGCAGTATTTT. Amino acid sequence: CASRQGSDTQYF. Combining the CDR3 with reference TRBV5-1 and TRBJ2-3 gives the whole variable domain KAGVTQTPRYLIKTRGQQVTLSCSPISGHRSVSWYQQTPGQGLQFLFEYFSETQRNKGNFPGRFSGRQFSNSRSEMNVSTLELGDSALYLCASRQGSDTQYFGPGTRLTVL.